This T cell receptor beta chain was profiled in a study of technical replicates of blood from a few donors. Here immunoSEQ multiplex PCR was the method, and the copy in TCRdb shows in-frame clones only, minus some. The sample yields approximately 69,000 clones, over 80% seen once. From germline, CDR1 is LGHNA and CDR2 YSLEER. The CDR3 length is 13 residues. The V end lost 2 bases, the J end lost 5 bases, and 7 bases lay between the germline ends. This TCR was recovered from a human donor in good health. Some clones in this sample may be carry-over from other donors' samples. The sequenced material came from PBMCs. The chain carries TRBV4-3 and TRBJ2-1; D remains unclear. The CDR3 region has the DNA TGCGCCAGCAGCCAATCCGTAAACAATGAGCAGTTCTTC. Translated, it gives CASSQSVNNEQFF.